This T cell receptor beta chain originates from a study of CD8 T cells in Susac syndrome. Recently defined diagnostic criteria for definite or probable disease were fulfilled by Susac syndrome patients. As for this clonotype: No antigen is known for it.

Random hexamers served to reverse transcribe roughly 0.5 to 1 ug RNA. TCRdb analysed the immunoSEQ multiplex PCR reads with MiXCR anew, one entry per CDR3 protein. The repertoire holds 130,000 or so distinct CDR3 sequences, with around 96% as singletons. Study outcomes and limitations: Regarding the TCR sequencing and HLA analysis, the study admitted that a relatively small number of individuals were involved. None of the CD4+ T cell repertoires in Susac syndrome showed clonal expansion.

This TCR derives from a human donor with Susac syndrome. The sample taken for sequencing was CD4+ T cells from PBMCs.

CDR3 sequence: CSGRTDSYEQYF. The CDR3 DNA reads as TGCAGCGGAAGGACGGACTCCTACGAGCAGTACTTC. This rearrangement joins TRBV29-1 to TRBJ2-7; no clear D. Trimming took off 7 bases at V and 0 bases at J, with 10 bases between the two ends. Germline loops: CDR1 SQVTM, CDR2 ANQGSEA. The CDR3 length is 12 residues.